These T cell receptor beta chains were read from a single sample in a study of OX40 agonist ivuxolimab in advanced cancers. The protocol was immunoSEQ multiplex PCR, while the TCRdb copy is restricted to in-frame clones and leaves out a portion. The sample lists 9,300 or so clones; about 66% were seen once. The material sequenced was CD4+ or CD8+ T cells sorted from blood, taken in a trial of the OX40 agonist ivuxolimab. These receptors came from an adult with an advanced solid tumor such as melanoma, head and neck, liver or kidney cancer. The CDR3 runs from the conserved cysteine through the conserved F or W. The D gene is left open where the match is weak. Size is stated for part of the rows, as once, few or many counts, or as a class when the clone is expanded.

V gene: TRBV27; D gene: TRBD2; J gene: TRBJ2-1; clone size: -; CDR3 protein: CASSFTSGRGNEQFF; CDR3 DNA: TGTGCCAGCAGTTTCACTAGCGGGAGAGGCAATGAGCAGTTCTTC
V gene: TRBV6-1; D gene: -; J gene: TRBJ1-5; clone size: -; CDR3 protein: CASSELGAPNQPQHF; CDR3 DNA: TGTGCCAGCAGTGAACTAGGGGCCCCCAATCAGCCCCAGCATTTT
V gene: TRBV14; D gene: -; J gene: TRBJ2-5; clone size: few; CDR3 protein: CASSLAGPIQEPQYF; CDR3 DNA: TGTGCCAGCAGCCTCGCGGGCCCTATACAAGAGCCCCAGTACTTC
V gene: TRBV19; D gene: -; J gene: TRBJ2-3; clone size: -; CDR3 protein: CASSILPAADTQYF; CDR3 DNA: TGTGCCAGTAGTATCCTACCAGCAGCAGATACGCAGTATTTT
V gene: TRBV19; D gene: -; J gene: TRBJ2-2; clone size: -; CDR3 protein: CASSPYRGNTGELFF; CDR3 DNA: TGTGCCAGTAGTCCGTACAGAGGGAACACCGGGGAGCTGTTTTTT
V gene: TRBV10-3; D gene: -; J gene: TRBJ2-2; clone size: -; CDR3 protein: CAISASWGTGELFF; CDR3 DNA: TGTGCCATCAGCGCCTCCTGGGGGACCGGGGAGCTGTTTTTT
V gene: TRBV4-1; D gene: TRBD1; J gene: TRBJ1-1; clone size: -; CDR3 protein: CASSPFGGQQAFF; CDR3 DNA: TGCGCCAGCAGCCCTTTCGGGGGACAGCAGGCTTTCTTT
V gene: TRBV7-2; D gene: -; J gene: TRBJ1-3; clone size: -; CDR3 protein: CASSQSSGNTIYF; CDR3 DNA: TGCGCCAGCAGCCAGAGCTCTGGAAACACCATATATTTT
V gene: TRBV28; D gene: TRBD2; J gene: TRBJ2-7; clone size: -; CDR3 protein: CASSPRAGGYEQYF; CDR3 DNA: TGTGCCAGCAGCCCCCGAGCGGGAGGCTACGAGCAGTACTTC
V gene: TRBV6-1; D gene: -; J gene: TRBJ1-6; clone size: -; CDR3 protein: CASSEAGGWDSPLHF; CDR3 DNA: TGTGCCAGCAGTGAAGCCGGGGGATGGGATTCGCCCCTCCACTTT
V gene: TRBV19; D gene: TRBD2; J gene: TRBJ2-1; clone size: medium-sized; CDR3 protein: CASSISLLAGKNEQFF; CDR3 DNA: TGTGCCAGTAGTATATCACTACTAGCGGGAAAGAATGAGCAGTTCTTC
V gene: TRBV5-6; D gene: TRBD2; J gene: TRBJ2-3; clone size: few; CDR3 protein: CASSLETSYTDTQYF; CDR3 DNA: TGTGCCAGCAGCTTGGAGACTAGCTACACAGATACGCAGTATTTT
V gene: TRBV4-1; D gene: -; J gene: TRBJ2-7; clone size: -; CDR3 protein: CASSQDPPGAYEQYF; CDR3 DNA: TGCGCCAGCAGCCAAGATCCCCCGGGGGCCTACGAGCAGTACTTC
V gene: TRBV6-5; D gene: -; J gene: TRBJ2-7; clone size: -; CDR3 protein: CASSYVWGAGEQYF; CDR3 DNA: TGTGCCAGCAGTTACGTGTGGGGAGCGGGTGAGCAGTACTTC
V gene: TRBV9; D gene: -; J gene: TRBJ2-2; clone size: -; CDR3 protein: CASSTDTSTGELFF; CDR3 DNA: TGTGCCAGCAGCACCGACACATCCACCGGGGAGCTGTTTTTT
V gene: TRBV6-1; D gene: TRBD2; J gene: TRBJ2-3; clone size: -; CDR3 protein: CASSEVAGGPDTQYF; CDR3 DNA: TGTGCCAGCAGTGAAGTAGCGGGGGGGCCAGATACGCAGTATTTT
V gene: TRBV27; D gene: -; J gene: TRBJ2-2; clone size: few; CDR3 protein: CASSATSPSRPNTGELFF; CDR3 DNA: TGTGCCAGCAGTGCGACCTCTCCTAGCCGTCCGAACACCGGGGAGCTGTTTTTT
V gene: TRBV19; D gene: -; J gene: TRBJ1-1; clone size: -; CDR3 protein: CASSTSENTEAFF; CDR3 DNA: TGTGCCAGTAGTACGTCAGAAAACACTGAAGCTTTCTTT
V gene: TRBV6-5; D gene: -; J gene: TRBJ1-5; clone size: -; CDR3 protein: CASSSLREGATQPQHF; CDR3 DNA: TGTGCCAGCAGTTCCCTAAGGGAAGGGGCCACTCAGCCCCAGCATTTT